This T cell receptor (beta chain) was documented in a study of shared clonotypes between healthy human individuals. This CDR3 contains 16 residues. V lost 1 base, J lost 6 bases, and 8 bases stayed unmatched. Per the germline V gene, CDR1 is SGHAT and CDR2 is FQDESV (reference sequence). Genomic DNA (from each subset) was split evenly across several immunoSEQ plates. TCRdb keeps only in-frame clones here, not all; method: immunoSEQ multiplex PCR. The table has 550,000 to 700,000 clones, around 73% seen once. V usage is TRBV11-1 and J usage is TRBJ2-2, with 7 bases matching TRBD1. Sequenced input: memory CD4+ T cells sorted from blood. Subset specified: CD45RA-negative fraction. The receptor's source is a woman aged 30 to 39 in good health. For the CDR3, the DNA is TGTGCCAGCAGCTTAGGAGACAGGGTTCGTCCCGGGGAGCTGTTTTTT. It translates to CASSLGDRVRPGELFF.